The TCR beta chain described here comes from a study of blood T cell repertoires in COVID-19. The CDR3 is made up of 16 amino acids. Between the trimmed V and J ends, which lost 3 bases and 1 base, there was a span of 16 bases. CDR1 is SGHRS, CDR2 YFSETQ, per germline. As handled by the study authors: Nucleated cell counts were estimated from reference gene primer amplification. Here immunoSEQ multiplex PCR was the method, and the copy in TCRdb shows in-frame clones only, minus some. From that table come the V and J calls and clone size; the DNA was used to work out D and trimming. The sample consists of 300,000 to 350,000 clones, roughly 87% of them appearing once. Cohorts were based on clinical histories the participants reported.

The rearrangement uses TRBV5-1 and TRBJ1-1; no definite D call. The TCR sequence derives from a woman aged 25-40 years who had recovered from COVID-19. The sequenced sample was PBMCs or T cells enriched from blood (not recorded which). As DNA, the CDR3 is TGCGCCAGCAGCTCCGGTGTGCACGCTGAGAACACTGAAGCTTTCTTT. Residues: CASSSGVHAENTEAFF.